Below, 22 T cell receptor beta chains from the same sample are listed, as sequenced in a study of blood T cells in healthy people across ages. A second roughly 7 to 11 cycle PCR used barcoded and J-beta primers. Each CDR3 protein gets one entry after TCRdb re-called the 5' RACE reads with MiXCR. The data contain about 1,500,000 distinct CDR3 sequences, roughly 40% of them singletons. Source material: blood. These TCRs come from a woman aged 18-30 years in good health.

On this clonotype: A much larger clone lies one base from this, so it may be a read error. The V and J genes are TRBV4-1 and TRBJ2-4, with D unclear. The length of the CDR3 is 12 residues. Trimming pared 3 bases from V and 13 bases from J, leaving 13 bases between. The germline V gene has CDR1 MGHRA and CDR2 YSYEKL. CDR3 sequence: CASSQPSYKQYF. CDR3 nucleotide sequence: TGCGCCAGCAGCCAGCCCTCCTACAAGCAGTACTTC.

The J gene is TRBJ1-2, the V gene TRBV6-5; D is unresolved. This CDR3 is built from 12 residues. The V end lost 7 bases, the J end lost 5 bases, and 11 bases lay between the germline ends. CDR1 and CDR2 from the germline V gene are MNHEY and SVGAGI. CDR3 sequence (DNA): TGTGCCAGCACCAACGGGTGGTATGGCTACACCTTC. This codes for CASTNGWYGYTF.

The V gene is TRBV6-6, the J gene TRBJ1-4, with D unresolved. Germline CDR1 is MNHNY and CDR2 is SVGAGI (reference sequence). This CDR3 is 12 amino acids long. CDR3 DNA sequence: TGTGCGGCGGCCCCATCAAGCGAAAAACTGTTTTTT. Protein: CAAAPSSEKLFF.

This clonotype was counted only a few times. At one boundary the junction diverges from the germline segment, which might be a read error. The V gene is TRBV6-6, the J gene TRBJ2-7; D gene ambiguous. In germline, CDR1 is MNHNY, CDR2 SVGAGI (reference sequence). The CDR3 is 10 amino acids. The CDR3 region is CASSLGCDDF. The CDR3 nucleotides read TGTGCCAGCAGTTTAGGATGTGATGACTTC.

This CDR3 reads CASSYYGTSMNTEAFF. CDR3 bases: TGTGCCAGCAGTTACTATGGGACCTCCATGAACACTGAAGCTTTCTTT. The rearrangement joins TRBV6-5 to TRBJ1-1, with a weak D call TRBD1 (5 bases). The germline V gene encodes CDR1 MNHEY and CDR2 SVGAGI. This CDR3 has 16 residues. V gave up 1 base and J gave up 0 bases, with 12 bases separating them.

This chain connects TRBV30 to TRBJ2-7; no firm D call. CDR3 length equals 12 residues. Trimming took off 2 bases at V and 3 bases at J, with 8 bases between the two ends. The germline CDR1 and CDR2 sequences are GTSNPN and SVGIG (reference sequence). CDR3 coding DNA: TGTGCCTGGAGTCCCGGCGACTACGAGCAGTACTTC. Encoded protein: CAWSPGDYEQYF.

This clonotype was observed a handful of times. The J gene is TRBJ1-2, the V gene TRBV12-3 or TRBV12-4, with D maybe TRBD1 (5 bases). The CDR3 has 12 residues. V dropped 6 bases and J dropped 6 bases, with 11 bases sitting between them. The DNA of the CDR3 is TGTGCCAGCAGATACCGGGGGAATGGCTACACCTTC. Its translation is CASRYRGNGYTF.

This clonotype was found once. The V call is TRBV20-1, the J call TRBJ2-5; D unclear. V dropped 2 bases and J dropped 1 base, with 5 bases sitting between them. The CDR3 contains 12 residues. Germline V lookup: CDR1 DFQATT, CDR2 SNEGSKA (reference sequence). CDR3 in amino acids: CSARMPQETQYF. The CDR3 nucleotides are TGCAGTGCTAGAATGCCCCAAGAGACCCAGTACTTC.

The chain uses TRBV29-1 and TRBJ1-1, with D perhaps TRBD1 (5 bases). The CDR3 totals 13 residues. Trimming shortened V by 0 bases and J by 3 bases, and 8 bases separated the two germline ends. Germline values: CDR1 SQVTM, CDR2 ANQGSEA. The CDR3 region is CSVEDREYTEAFF. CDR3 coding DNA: TGCAGCGTTGAAGACAGGGAATACACTGAAGCTTTCTTT.

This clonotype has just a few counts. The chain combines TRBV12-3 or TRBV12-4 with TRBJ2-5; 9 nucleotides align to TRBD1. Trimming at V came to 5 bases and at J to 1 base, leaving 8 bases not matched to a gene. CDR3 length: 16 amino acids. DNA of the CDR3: TGTGCCAGCAGTCAAACAGGGGGCTCCCCCCAAGAGACCCAGTACTTC. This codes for CASSQTGGSPQETQYF.

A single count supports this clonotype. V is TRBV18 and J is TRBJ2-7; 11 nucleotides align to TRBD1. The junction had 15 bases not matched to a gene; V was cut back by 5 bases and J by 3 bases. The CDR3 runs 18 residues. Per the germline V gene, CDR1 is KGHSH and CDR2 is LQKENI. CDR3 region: CASSSLPGTGGANYEQYF. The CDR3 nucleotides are TGTGCCAGCTCATCCCTCCCCGGGACAGGGGGGGCGAACTACGAGCAGTACTTC.

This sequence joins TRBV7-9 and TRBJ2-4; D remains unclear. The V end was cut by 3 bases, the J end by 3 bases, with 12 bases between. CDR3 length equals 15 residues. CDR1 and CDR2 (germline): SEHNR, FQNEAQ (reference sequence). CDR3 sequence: CASSFVSALKNIQYF. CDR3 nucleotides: TGTGCCAGCAGCTTCGTCTCGGCCCTCAAAAACATTCAGTACTTC.

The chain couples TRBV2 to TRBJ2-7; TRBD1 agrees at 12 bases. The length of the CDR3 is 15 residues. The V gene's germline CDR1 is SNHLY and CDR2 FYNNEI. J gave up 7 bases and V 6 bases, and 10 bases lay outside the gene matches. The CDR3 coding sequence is TGTGCCAGCAGCTTTACCGGGACAGGGGGCCAGGAGCAGTACTTC. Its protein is CASSFTGTGGQEQYF. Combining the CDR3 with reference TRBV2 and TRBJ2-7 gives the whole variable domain EPEVTQTPSHQVTQMGQEVILRCVPISNHLYFYWYRQILGQKVEFLVSFYNNEISEKSEIFDDQFSVERPDGSNFTLKIRSTKLEDSAMYFCASSFTGTGGQEQYFGPGTRLTVT.

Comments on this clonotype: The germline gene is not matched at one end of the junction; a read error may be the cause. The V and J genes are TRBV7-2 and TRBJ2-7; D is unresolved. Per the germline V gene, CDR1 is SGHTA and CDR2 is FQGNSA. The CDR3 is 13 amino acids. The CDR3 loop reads CASSVAPYYEQYF. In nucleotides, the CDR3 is TGTGCCAGCAGCGTAGCCCCTTATTACGAGCAGTACTTC.

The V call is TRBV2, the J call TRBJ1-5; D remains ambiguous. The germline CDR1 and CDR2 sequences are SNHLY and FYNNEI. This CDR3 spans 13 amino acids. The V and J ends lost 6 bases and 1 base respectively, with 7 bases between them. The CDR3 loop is CASRRISNQPQHF. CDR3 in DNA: TGTGCCAGCAGGCGGATAAGCAATCAGCCCCAGCATTTT. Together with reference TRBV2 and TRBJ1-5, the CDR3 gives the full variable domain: EPEVTQTPSHQVTQMGQEVILRCVPISNHLYFYWYRQILGQKVEFLVSFYNNEISEKSEIFDDQFSVERPDGSNFTLKIRSTKLEDSAMYFCASRRISNQPQHFGDGTRLSIL.

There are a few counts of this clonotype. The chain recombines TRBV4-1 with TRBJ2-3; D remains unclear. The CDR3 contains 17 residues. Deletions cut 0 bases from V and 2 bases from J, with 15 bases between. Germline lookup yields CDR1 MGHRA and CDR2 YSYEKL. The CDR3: CASSQEPSTGFTDTQYF. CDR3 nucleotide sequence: TGCGCCAGCAGCCAAGAACCCTCGACCGGATTCACAGATACGCAGTATTTT.

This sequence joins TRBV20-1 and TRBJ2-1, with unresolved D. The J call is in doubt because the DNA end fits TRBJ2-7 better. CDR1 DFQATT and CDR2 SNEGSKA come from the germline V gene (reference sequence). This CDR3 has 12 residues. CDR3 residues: CSARYPYNEQYF. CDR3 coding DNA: TGCAGTGCCAGGTACCCCTACAATGAGCAGTACTTC.

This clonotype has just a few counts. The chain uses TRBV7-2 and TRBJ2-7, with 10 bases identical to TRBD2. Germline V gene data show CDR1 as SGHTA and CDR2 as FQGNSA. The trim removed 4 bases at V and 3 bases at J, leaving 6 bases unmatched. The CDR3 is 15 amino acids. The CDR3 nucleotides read TGTGCCAGCAGCTGGAGACTAGCGGGTAGCTACGAGCAGTACTTC. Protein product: CASSWRLAGSYEQYF.

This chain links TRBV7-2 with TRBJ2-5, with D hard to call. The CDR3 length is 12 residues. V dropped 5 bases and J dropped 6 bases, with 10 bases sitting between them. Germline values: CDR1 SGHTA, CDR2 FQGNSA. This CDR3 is CASSNERKTQYF. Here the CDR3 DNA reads TGTGCCAGCAGCAACGAACGTAAGACCCAGTACTTC.

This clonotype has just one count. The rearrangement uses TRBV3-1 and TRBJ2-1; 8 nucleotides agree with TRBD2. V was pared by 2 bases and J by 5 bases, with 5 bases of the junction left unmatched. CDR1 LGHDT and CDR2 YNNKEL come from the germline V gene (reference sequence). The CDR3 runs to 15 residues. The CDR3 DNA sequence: TGTGCCAGCAGCCAATCACTAGCGGAGAACAATGAGCAGTTCTTC. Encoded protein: CASSQSLAENNEQFF.

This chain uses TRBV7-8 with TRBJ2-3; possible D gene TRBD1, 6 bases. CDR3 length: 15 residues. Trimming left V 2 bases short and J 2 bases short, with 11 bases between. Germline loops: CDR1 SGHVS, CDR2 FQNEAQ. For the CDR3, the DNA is TGTGCCAGCAGCTTACTCAGGGGTTACACAGATACGCAGTATTTT. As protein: CASSLLRGYTDTQYF. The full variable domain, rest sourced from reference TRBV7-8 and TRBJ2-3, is GAGVSQSPRYKVAKRGQDVALRCDPISGHVSLFWYQQALGQGPEFLTYFQNEAQLDKSGLPSDRFFAERPEGSVSTLKIQRTQQEDSAVYLCASSLLRGYTDTQYFGPGTRLTVL.

The CDR3 DNA sequence: TGCAGTGCTAGTTTAGGGTTATCTGGGGCCAACGTCCTGACTTTC. Its translation is CSASLGLSGANVLTF. The chain couples TRBV20-1 to TRBJ2-6, with D hard to call. CDR1 and CDR2 from the germline V gene are DFQATT and SNEGSKA (reference sequence). The CDR3 length is 15 residues. Between the trimmed V and J ends, which lost 3 bases and 1 base, there was a span of 10 bases.